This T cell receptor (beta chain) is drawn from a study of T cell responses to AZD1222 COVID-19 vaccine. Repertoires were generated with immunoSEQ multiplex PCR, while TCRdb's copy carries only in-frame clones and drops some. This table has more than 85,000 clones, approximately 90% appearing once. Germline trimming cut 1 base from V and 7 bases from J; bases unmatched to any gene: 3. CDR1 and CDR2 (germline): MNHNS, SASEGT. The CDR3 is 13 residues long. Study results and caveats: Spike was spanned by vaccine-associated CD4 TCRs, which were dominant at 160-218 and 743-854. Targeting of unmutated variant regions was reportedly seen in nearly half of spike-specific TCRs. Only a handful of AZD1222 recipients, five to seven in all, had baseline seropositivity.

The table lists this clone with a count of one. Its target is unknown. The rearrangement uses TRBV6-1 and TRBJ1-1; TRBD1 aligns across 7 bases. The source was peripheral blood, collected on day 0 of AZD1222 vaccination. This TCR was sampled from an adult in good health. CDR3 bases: TGTGCCAGCAGTGAAGAACGACAGGGTGAAGCTTTCTTT. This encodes CASSEERQGEAFF.